This TCR beta chain was captured by sequencing in a study of T cells in localized non-small cell lung cancer (TCRdb year 2020). Background on the whole study: Comparing tumors with uninvolved tumor-adjacent lungs, the study looked at the T cell repertoires of fewer than 250 patients with early-stage NSCLC. The cohort consisted of 200 to 250 treatment-naive NSCLC patients whose localized lung tumors had been resected. A mean age of approximately 66 years was recorded for the NSCLC patients, of whom 129 were male and about 100 were female.

At diagnosis, peripheral blood, uninvolved tumor-adjacent lung and tumor were collected and were preserved as a mix of fresh-frozen and FFPE material. For TCR repertoire profiling, blood samples were analyzed as peripheral blood mononuclear cells. According to the germline V gene, CDR1 reads MDHEN and CDR2 reads SYDVKM. V is pared back by 6 bases and J by 5 bases, with 16 bases lying between the germline termini. Measured from the cysteine to the phenylalanine, the CDR3 is 14 residues long. Here the CDR3 DNA is all that survives: 42 bases in frame from base 1. TCR beta CDR3 regions were sequenced from DNA using the immunoSEQ Assay. On the authors' methods: To compute T cell density, TCR beta template counts were normalized to usable DNA, which was estimated by amplifying housekeeping genes. The preseqR package was used to estimate richness by extrapolating to 400,000 templates for PBMC samples and to 120,000 templates for tissue samples. Clonality was defined as one minus Pielou's evenness. To identify tissue-enriched TCRs, differential abundance testing was run on productive amino-acid clonotypes with a minimum total count of 5 and an alpha of 0.1. The Jaccard Index and the Morisita Overlap Index were used to measure how much the repertoires overlapped between compartments. GLIPH grouped TCR beta CDR3s together with public tetramer-defined viral CDR3s, and a viral motif had to include at least three viral sequences and also show V-gene enrichment. Not all clones reach the TCRdb copy of this immuneACCESS table, which keeps in-frame sequences only. Checked studies attribute under half of the gap to unresolved V genes and leave the rest unexplained. For V, J and clone size, that table is used; D and trimming come from the DNA. For this sample there are about 39,000 clones; about four fifths appear just once. The biggest ten clones account for about 37% of the sample.

The full study reports these points: Higher blood T cell density associated with longer overall survival, while higher adjacent-lung clonality associated with shorter survival. Since the design was exploratory, TCR variables were selected using unadjusted p-values with no false-discovery rate correction. Multi-region tumor sequencing was not performed, so intratumor heterogeneity could not be excluded. A median of 57 of the top 100 tumor clones turned up in the paired uninvolved adjacent lung, and about 28 of those clones also ranked among the top 100 of that same adjacent lung. The highest T cell clonality was observed in uninvolved tumor-adjacent lung, where clonality exceeded that of tumor, suggesting that antigenic responses were more focused in uninvolved tumor-adjacent lung.

Note on this clone: Its antigen remains unidentified. Per-base qualities were not stored, and no clone one base away is much larger.

The chain joins TRBV28 to TRBJ2-5; the D gene is possibly TRBD1 or TRBD2, with 5 bases matching each. This receptor was taken from a woman between 40 and 69 years old with stage II squamous cell lung carcinoma. The material sequenced was PBMCs, taken before any cancer treatment. The sequenced DNA is TGTGCCAGCAGGCCCGCCGGGGCTGGTGAGACCCAGTACTTC. It translates as CASRPAGAGETQYF.